This T cell receptor beta chain comes out of a study of beta chain features in type 1 diabetes. Study context: Taken together, all samples contributed some 98 million examined sorted cells.

V shed 5 bases, J shed 1 base, and the junction held 5 bases outside the gene matches. In germline, CDR1 is GTSNPN, CDR2 SVGIG (reference sequence). This CDR3 is built from 14 residues. This clone has just a few counts. Sequencing targeted expressed TCRB transcripts, as all isolated RNA had been reverse transcribed. Clones were sequenced by immunoSEQ multiplex PCR, and TCRdb holds only the in-frame ones, with some missing. The repertoire holds approximately 340,000 clones, with more than 12% as singletons. Central memory, naive, regulatory and stem cell-like memory CD4+ cells were sorted by CD45RO/CCR7/CD25/CD127/CD95/CD27.

The chain uses TRBV30 and TRBJ1-3, with TRBD1 matching over 7 bases. The sequencing sample was made of naive CD4+ T cells from blood. This receptor was taken from a young woman in good health. The CDR3 sequence: CAWQKGASGNTIYF. In nucleotides, the CDR3 is TGTGCCTGGCAAAAGGGGGCTTCTGGAAACACCATATATTTT.